This T cell receptor (beta chain) was identified in a study of chemoradiotherapy in HPV16-positive cancers. Overall study context: A couple of HPV16-positive patients' cells yielded candidate HPV-specific clones and common motifs. Study findings and constraints: Non-HPV-specific T cells did not expand in tumors during treatment, whereas candidate HPV-specific clones and E7-related motifs did. HPV-responsive T-cell expansion during chemoradiotherapy was linked to improved recurrence-free survival in HPV16-positive patients.

Repertoires were sampled repeatedly during chemoradiotherapy. For this clone: The antigen is undetermined.

The CDR3 totals 14 residues. V was clipped by 5 bases and J by 1 base; unmatched bases: 4. Germline loops: CDR1 SGHVS, CDR2 FQNEAQ. Profiling relied on immunoSEQ multiplex PCR, and the TCRdb table lists in-frame clones only, not all of them. Of about 10,000 clones listed, about 83% are singletons. The chain is built from TRBV7-8 and TRBJ1-1; TRBD1 matches at 7 bases. The starting material was blood, obtained from a patient who underwent chemoradiotherapy. This sequence was found in a human donor with HPV-associated anogenital cancer. Here the CDR3 DNA reads TGTGCCAGCAGCGTAGGGACAGCGAACACTGAAGCTTTCTTT. It codes for CASSVGTANTEAFF. Drawing the rest from reference TRBV7-8 and TRBJ1-1, the complete variable domain is GAGVSQSPRYKVAKRGQDVALRCDPISGHVSLFWYQQALGQGPEFLTYFQNEAQLDKSGLPSDRFFAERPEGSVSTLKIQRTQQEDSAVYLCASSVGTANTEAFFGQGTRLTVV.